What follows is one T cell receptor beta chain and its context. Its target is unknown. Time point indicated: baseline pretreatment blood. As for treatment: 15 Gy SBRT to primary tumor, nephrectomy 4 weeks later. This sample is drawn from a study of radiation and T cells in renal cell carcinoma. The study, taken as a whole, reports: Top tumor clonotypes rose in blood 2 weeks post-radiation, then contracted.

The CDR3 contains 17 residues. V was pared by 0 bases and J by 3 bases, with 16 bases between. Per germline, CDR1 SGDLS and CDR2 YYNGEE. TCRdb's table, derived via immunoSEQ multiplex PCR, lists solely in-frame clones and lacks some. The sample consists of about 140,000 clones, over 65% of them appearing once. This sample comprised blood, obtained from a patient whose treatment included radiotherapy and nephrectomy. The sequence derives from a woman aged 45-65 years with renal cell carcinoma. The V and J genes are TRBV9 and TRBJ1-3; no reliable D call. CDR3 sequence: CASSVGGLGSFGNTIYF. In DNA form, the CDR3 reads TGTGCCAGCAGCGTAGGAGGGTTGGGGAGCTTTGGAAACACCATATATTTT.